This TCR beta chain is drawn from a study of T cell repertoires in cytomegalovirus infection. Study summary: Both a matching HLA type and CMV infection were indicated by public TCR beta signatures.

On this clonotype itself: Antigen specificity is unknown.

Germline loops: CDR1 SGHTA, CDR2 FQGNSA. This CDR3 is 15 amino acids long. The J segment lost 3 bases and the V segment lost 4 bases, leaving 4 bases of the junction unmatched. Study findings and constraints: Within the response measured ex vivo, HLA-C-restricted CMV-specific TCR beta clonotypes were dominant. Accumulated public TCR beta family frequency recognized individuals carrying CMV together with the relevant HLA.

TCRdb re-derived calls from the reads in MiXCR, one entry per CDR3 protein. The sample records 110,000 or so distinct CDR3 sequences, roughly 30% being singletons. V usage is TRBV7-2 and J usage is TRBJ2-3; 10 bases line up with TRBD2. This receptor was identified in a human donor in good health (CMV status not recorded). Some clones in this sample may be carry-over from other donors' samples. This specimen consisted of CD8+ T cells from cultured PBMCs, obtained from culture after CMV antigen stimulation. The CDR3 loop reads CASSSAGGLTDTQYF. The DNA of the CDR3 is TGTGCCAGCAGCTCAGCGGGGGGGCTTACAGATACGCAGTATTTT.